The 3 T cell receptor beta chains listed next were all sequenced from one sample in a study of Graves' ophthalmopathy and Graves' hyperthyroidism. Scientists amplified the TCR beta CDR3 regions from RNA transcripts. An initial RT-PCR round employing HTBI primers preceded a second-round multiplex PCR. Each CDR3 protein gets one entry after TCRdb re-called the multiplex PCR reads with MiXCR. The data contain roughly 400,000 distinct CDR3 sequences, less than 20% of them singletons. The sample was peripheral blood. These receptors were taken from a woman between 18 and 29 years old with stable Graves' hyperthyroidism.

The chain uses TRBV11-2 and TRBJ1-2; TRBD1 matches at 7 bases. V gave up 4 bases and J gave up 0 bases; unmatched junction bases: 11. Germline CDR1 reads SGHAT; CDR2 reads FQNNGV. The CDR3 consists of 17 residues. CDR3 sequence reads: CASSSNSLTGPNYGYTF. The CDR3 nucleotides read TGTGCCAGCAGCTCCAACAGTTTGACAGGGCCTAACTATGGCTACACCTTC.

For this clonotype: One end of the junction varies from germline; a read error may be responsible. The V gene is TRBV24-1, the J gene TRBJ2-5; D gene unclear. From germline, CDR1 is KGHDR and CDR2 SFDVKD. CDR3 size: 12 residues. The CDR3 DNA is TGTGCCACCAGTGATGGACGACGAATCCAGTACTTT. Translated: CATSDGRRIQYF.

The table lists this clonotype with many counts. This chain links TRBV6-2 or TRBV6-3 with TRBJ2-2; 8 nucleotides align to TRBD1. Germline CDR1 MNHEY, CDR2 SVGEGT. The ends lost 4 bases at V and 3 bases at J; junction bases unmatched: 1. The CDR3 spans 14 residues. This chain's CDR3 is CASSWTGYTGELFF. The CDR3 coding sequence is TGTGCCAGCAGTTGGACAGGGTACACCGGGGAGCTGTTTTTT.